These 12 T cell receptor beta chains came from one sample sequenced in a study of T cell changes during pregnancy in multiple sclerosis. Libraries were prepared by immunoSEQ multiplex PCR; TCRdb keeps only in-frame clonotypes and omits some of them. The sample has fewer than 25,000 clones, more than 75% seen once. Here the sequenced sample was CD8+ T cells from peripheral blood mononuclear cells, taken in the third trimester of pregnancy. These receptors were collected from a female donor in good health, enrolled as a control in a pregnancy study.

The CDR3 coding sequence is TGTGCCAGCAACGAAGAAGCGGGAGCGGCAGATACGCAGTATTTT. Translation: CASNEEAGAADTQYF. The V gene is TRBV6-4, the J gene TRBJ2-3, with 8 bases fitting TRBD2. The CDR3 contains 15 residues. CDR1 MRHNA and CDR2 SNTAGT come from the germline V gene. Trimming took 7 bases from V and 4 from J; bases not matched to a gene: 10.

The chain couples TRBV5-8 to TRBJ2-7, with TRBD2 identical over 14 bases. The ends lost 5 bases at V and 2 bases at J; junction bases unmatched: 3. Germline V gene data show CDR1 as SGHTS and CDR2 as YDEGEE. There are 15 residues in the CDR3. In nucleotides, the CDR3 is TGTGCCAGCAGGCAGGGACTAGCGGGAGCCTACGAGCAGTACTTC. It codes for CASRQGLAGAYEQYF. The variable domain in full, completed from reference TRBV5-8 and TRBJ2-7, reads EAGVTQSPTHLIKTRGQQATLRCSPISGHTSVYWYQQALGLGLQFLLWYDEGEERNRGNFPPRFSGRQFPNYSSELNVNALELEDSALYLCASRQGLAGAYEQYFGPGTRLTVT.

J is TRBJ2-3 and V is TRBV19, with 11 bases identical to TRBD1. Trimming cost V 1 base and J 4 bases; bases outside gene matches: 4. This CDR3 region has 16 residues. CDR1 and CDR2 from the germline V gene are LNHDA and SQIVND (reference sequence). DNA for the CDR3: TGTGCCAGTAGTATAGGGACAGGGGGCCTCGCAGATACGCAGTATTTT. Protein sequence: CASSIGTGGLADTQYF. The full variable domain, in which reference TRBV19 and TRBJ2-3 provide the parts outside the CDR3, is DGGITQSPKYLFRKEGQNVTLSCEQNLNHDAMYWYRQDPGQGLRLIYYSQIVNDFQKGDIAEGYSVSREKKESFPLTVTSAQKNPTAFYLCASSIGTGGLADTQYFGPGTRLTVL.

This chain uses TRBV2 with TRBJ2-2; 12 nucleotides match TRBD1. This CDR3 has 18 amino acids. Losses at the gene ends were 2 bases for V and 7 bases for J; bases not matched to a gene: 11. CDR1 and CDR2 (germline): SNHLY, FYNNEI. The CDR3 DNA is TGTGCCAGCAGTGAAAGAGAACCGGGACAGGGGGCGGGCGGGGAGCTGTTTTTT. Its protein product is CASSEREPGQGAGGELFF. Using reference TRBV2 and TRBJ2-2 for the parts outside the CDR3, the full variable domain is EPEVTQTPSHQVTQMGQEVILRCVPISNHLYFYWYRQILGQKVEFLVSFYNNEISEKSEIFDDQFSVERPDGSNFTLKIRSTKLEDSAMYFCASSEREPGQGAGGELFFGEGSRLTVL.

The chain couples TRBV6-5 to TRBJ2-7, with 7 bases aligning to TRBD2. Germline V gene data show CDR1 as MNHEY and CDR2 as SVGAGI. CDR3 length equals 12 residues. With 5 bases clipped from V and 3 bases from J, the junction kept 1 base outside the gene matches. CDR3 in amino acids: CASSPSGYEQYF. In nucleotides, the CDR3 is TGTGCCAGCAGTCCTAGCGGCTACGAGCAGTACTTC.

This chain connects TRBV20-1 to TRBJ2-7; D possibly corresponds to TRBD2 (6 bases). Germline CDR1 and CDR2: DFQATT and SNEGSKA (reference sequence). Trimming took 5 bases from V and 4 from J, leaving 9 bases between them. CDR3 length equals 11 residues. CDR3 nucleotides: TGCAGTGCTGGCGGGATTTACGAGCAGTACTTC. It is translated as CSAGGIYEQYF.

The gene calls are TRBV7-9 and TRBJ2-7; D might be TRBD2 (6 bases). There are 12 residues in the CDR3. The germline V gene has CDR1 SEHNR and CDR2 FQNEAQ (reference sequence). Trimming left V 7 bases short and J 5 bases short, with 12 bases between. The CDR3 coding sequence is TGTGCCAGCATGGCGGGATTTAACGAGCAGTACTTC. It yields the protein CASMAGFNEQYF. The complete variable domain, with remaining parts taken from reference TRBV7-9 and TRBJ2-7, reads DTGVSQNPRHKITKRGQNVTFRCDPISEHNRLYWYRQTLGQGPEFLTYFQNEAQLEKSRLLSDRFSAERPKGSFSTLEIQRTEQGDSAMYLCASMAGFNEQYFGPGTRLTVT.

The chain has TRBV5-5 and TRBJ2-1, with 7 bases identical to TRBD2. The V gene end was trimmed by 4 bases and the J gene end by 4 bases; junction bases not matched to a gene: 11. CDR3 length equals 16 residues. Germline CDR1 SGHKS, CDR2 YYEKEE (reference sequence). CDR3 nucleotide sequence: TGTGCCAGCAGCCCCTTTGTGGGGGGGATTTACAATGAGCAGTTCTTC. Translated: CASSPFVGGIYNEQFF.

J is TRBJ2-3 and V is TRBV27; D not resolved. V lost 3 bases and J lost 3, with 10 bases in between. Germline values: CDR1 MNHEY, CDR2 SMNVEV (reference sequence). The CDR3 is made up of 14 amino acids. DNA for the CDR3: TGTGCCAGCAGTTTCGTTGGCGGTACAGATACGCAGTATTTT. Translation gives CASSFVGGTDTQYF.

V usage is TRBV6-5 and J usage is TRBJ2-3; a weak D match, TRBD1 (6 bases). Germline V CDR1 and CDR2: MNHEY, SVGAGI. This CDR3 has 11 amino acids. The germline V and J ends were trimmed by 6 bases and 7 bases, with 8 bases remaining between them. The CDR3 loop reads CASSTGNTQYF. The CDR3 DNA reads TGTGCCAGCAGCACAGGGAATACGCAGTATTTT.

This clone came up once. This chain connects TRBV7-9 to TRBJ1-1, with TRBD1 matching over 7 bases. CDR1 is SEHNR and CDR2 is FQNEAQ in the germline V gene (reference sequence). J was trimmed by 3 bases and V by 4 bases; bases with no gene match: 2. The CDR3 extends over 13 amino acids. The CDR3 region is CASSSGQDTEAFF. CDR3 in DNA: TGTGCCAGCAGCTCCGGACAGGACACTGAAGCTTTCTTT.

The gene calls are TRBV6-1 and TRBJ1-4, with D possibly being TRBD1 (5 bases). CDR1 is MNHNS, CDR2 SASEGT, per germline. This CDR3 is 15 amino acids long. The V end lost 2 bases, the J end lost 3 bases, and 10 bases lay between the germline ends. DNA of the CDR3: TGTGCCAGCAGTGAAATCCAGGGTTCTAATGAAAAACTGTTTTTT. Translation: CASSEIQGSNEKLFF.